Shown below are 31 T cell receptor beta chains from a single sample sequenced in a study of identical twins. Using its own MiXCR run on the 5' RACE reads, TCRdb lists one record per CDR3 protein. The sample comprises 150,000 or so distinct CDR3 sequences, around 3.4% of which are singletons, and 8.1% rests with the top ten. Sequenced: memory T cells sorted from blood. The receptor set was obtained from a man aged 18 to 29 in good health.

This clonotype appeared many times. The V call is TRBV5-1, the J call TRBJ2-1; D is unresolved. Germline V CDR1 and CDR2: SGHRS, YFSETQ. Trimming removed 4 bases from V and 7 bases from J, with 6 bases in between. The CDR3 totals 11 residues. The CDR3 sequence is CASSVANEQFF. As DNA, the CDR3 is TGCGCCAGCAGCGTTGCGAATGAGCAGTTCTTC. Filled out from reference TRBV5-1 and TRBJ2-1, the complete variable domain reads KAGVTQTPRYLIKTRGQQVTLSCSPISGHRSVSWYQQTPGQGLQFLFEYFSETQRNKGNFPGRFSGRQFSNSRSEMNVSTLELGDSALYLCASSVANEQFFGPGTRLTVL.

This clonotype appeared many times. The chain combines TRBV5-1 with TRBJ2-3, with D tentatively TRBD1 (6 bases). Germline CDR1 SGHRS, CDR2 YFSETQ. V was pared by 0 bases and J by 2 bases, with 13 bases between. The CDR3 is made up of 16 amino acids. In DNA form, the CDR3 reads TGCGCCAGCAGCTTGGCCGGGACAAGGCTCACAGATACGCAGTATTTT. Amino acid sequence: CASSLAGTRLTDTQYF.

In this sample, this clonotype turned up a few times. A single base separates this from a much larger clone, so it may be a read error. The DNA of the CDR3 is TGTGCCAGCAGGGATGTTGTTGAGGGTGGCTACACCTTC. Its protein product is CASRDVVEGGYTF. V usage is TRBV6-4 and J usage is TRBJ1-2; D not resolved. CDR1 is MRHNA and CDR2 is SNTAGT in the germline V gene. V lost 6 bases and J lost 7, with 15 bases in between. This CDR3 is 13 amino acids long.

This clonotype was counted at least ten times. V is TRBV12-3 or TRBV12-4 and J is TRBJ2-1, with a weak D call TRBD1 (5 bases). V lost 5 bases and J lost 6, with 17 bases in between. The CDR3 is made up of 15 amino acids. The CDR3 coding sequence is TGTGCCAGCAGTCCGCGACAGTCCGTTACCAATGAGCAGTTCTTC. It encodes CASSPRQSVTNEQFF.

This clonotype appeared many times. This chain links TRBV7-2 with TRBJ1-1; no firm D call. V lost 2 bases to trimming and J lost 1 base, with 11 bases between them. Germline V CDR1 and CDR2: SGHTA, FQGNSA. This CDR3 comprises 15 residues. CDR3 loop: CASSLQSRQNTEAFF. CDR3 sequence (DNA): TGTGCCAGCAGCTTACAGTCCCGACAGAACACTGAAGCTTTCTTT.

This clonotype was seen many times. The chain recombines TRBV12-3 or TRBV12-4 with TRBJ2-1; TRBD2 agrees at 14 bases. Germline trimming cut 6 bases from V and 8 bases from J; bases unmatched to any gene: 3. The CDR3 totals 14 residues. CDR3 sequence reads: CASRGLAGAHEQFF. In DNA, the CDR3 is TGTGCCAGCAGGGGACTAGCGGGAGCCCATGAGCAGTTCTTC.

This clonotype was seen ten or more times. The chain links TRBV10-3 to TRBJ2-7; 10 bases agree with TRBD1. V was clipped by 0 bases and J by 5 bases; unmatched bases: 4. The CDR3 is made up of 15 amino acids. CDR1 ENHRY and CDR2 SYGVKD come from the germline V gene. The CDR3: CAISESGQGVDEQYF. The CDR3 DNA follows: TGTGCCATCAGTGAGTCCGGACAGGGGGTAGACGAGCAGTACTTC.

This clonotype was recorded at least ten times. DNA of the CDR3: TGTGCCAGCAGCCACGAGAGCTCTGGGGCCAACGTCCTGACTTTC. This gives the protein CASSHESSGANVLTF. This chain connects TRBV7-2 to TRBJ2-6; D unclear. The CDR3 extends over 15 amino acids. V lost 5 bases to trimming and J lost 0 bases, with 8 bases between them. Germline loops: CDR1 SGHTA, CDR2 FQGNSA.

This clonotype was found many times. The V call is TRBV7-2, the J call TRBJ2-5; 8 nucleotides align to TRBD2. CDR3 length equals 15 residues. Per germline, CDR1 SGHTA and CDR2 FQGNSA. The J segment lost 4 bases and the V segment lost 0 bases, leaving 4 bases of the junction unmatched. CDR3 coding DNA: TGTGCCAGCAGCTTAGCAGCGGGGGCAGGAGAGACCCAGTACTTC. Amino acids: CASSLAAGAGETQYF.

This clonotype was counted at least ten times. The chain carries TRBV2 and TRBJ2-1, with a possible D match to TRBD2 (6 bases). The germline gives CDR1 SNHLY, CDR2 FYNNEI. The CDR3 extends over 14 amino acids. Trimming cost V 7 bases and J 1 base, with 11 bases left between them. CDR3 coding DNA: TGTGCCAGCAAGACCGGGAGTTCCTACAATGAGCAGTTCTTC. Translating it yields CASKTGSSYNEQFF.

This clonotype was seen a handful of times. CDR3 sequence (DNA): TGTGCCATCAGTGAGGGGGGGACAGGGCCCGAGACCCAGTACTTC. The encoded protein is CAISEGGTGPETQYF. The chain is built from TRBV10-3 and TRBJ2-5, with 9 bases aligning to TRBD1. The V and J ends lost 2 bases and 5 bases, in that order; junction bases with no gene match: 6. The CDR3 consists of 15 residues. CDR1 ENHRY and CDR2 SYGVKD come from the germline V gene.

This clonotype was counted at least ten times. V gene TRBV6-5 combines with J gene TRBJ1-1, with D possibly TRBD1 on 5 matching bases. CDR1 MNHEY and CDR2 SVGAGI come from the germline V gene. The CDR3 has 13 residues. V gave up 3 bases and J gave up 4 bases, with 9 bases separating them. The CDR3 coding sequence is TGTGCCAGCAGTTATCAGGGCAGCACTGAAGCTTTCTTT. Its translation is CASSYQGSTEAFF.

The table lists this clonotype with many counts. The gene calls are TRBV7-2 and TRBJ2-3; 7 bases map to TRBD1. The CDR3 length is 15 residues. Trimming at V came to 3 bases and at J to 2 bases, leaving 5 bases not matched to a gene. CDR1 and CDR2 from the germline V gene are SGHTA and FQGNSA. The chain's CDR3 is CASSFRGQITDTQYF. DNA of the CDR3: TGTGCCAGCAGCTTTCGGGGACAGATCACAGATACGCAGTATTTT.

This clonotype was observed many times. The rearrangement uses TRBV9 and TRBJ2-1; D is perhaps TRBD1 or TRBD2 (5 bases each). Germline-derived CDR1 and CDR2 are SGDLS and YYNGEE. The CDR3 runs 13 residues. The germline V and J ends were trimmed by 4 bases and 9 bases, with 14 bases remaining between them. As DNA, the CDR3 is TGTGCCAGCAGCATACAGGACTTCACTGAGCAGTTCTTC. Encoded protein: CASSIQDFTEQFF.

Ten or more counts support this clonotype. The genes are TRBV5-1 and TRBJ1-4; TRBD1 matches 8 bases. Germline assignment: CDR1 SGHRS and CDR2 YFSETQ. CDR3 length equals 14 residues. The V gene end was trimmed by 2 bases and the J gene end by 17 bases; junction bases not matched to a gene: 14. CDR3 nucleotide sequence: TGCGCCAGCAGCTTCACAGGGGGGGGTGAAAAACCTTTTTTT. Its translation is CASSFTGGGEKPFF.

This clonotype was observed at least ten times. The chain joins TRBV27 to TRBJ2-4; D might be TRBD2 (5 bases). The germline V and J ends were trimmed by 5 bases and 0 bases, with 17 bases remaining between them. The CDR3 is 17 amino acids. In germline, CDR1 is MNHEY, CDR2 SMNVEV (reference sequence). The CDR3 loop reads CASSQTRTVIAKNIQYF. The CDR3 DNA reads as TGTGCCAGCAGTCAAACTAGGACGGTCATAGCCAAAAACATTCAGTACTTC.

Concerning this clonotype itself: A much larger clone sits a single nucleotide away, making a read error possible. The CDR3 reads CASRTEMNTGAFF. CDR3 bases: TGCGCCAGCAGGACGGAGATGAACACTGGAGCTTTCTTT. This chain uses TRBV5-1 with TRBJ1-1; D unresolved. This CDR3 has 13 residues. Germline CDR1 and CDR2: SGHRS and YFSETQ. The full variable domain, completed using reference TRBV5-1 and TRBJ1-1, is KAGVTQTPRYLIKTRGQQVTLSCSPISGHRSVSWYQQTPGQGLQFLFEYFSETQRNKGNFPGRFSGRQFSNSRSEMNVSTLELGDSALYLCASRTEMNTGAFFGQGTRLTVV.

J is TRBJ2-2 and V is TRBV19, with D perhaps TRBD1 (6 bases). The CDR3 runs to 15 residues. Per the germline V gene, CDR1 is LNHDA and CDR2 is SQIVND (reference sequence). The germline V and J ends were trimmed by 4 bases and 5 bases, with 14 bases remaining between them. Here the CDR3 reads CASSNGRGATGELFF. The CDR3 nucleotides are TGTGCCAGTAGTAATGGCAGGGGAGCAACCGGGGAGCTGTTTTTT.

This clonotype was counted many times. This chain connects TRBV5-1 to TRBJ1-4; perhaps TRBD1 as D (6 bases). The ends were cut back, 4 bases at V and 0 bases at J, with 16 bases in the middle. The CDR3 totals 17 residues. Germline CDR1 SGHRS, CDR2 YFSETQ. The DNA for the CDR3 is TGCGCCAGCAGCCTCAGGGGTCTTCATGCAACTAATGAAAAACTGTTTTTT. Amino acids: CASSLRGLHATNEKLFF. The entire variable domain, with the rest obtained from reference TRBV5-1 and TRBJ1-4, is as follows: KAGVTQTPRYLIKTRGQQVTLSCSPISGHRSVSWYQQTPGQGLQFLFEYFSETQRNKGNFPGRFSGRQFSNSRSEMNVSTLELGDSALYLCASSLRGLHATNEKLFFGSGTQLSVL.

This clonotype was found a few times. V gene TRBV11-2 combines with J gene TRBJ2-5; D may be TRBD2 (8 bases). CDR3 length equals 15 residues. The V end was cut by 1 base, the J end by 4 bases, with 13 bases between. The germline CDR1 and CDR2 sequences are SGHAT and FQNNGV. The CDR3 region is CASSLAGGDRETQYF. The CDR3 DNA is TGTGCCAGCAGCTTAGCGGGGGGGGACAGAGAGACCCAGTACTTC.

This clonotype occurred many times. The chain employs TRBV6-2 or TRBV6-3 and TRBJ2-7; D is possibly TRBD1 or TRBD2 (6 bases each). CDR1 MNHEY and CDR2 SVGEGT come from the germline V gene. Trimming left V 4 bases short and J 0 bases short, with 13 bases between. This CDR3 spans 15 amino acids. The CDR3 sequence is CASSSMGGASYEQYF. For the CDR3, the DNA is TGTGCCAGCAGTTCGATGGGGGGCGCCTCCTACGAGCAGTACTTC.

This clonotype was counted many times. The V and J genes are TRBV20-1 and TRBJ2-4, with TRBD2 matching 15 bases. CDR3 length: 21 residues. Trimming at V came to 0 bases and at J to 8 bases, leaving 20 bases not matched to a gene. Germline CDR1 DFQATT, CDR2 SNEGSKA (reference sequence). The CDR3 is CSARDLGAGTSGRPAGDIQYF. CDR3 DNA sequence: TGCAGTGCTAGAGATTTGGGGGCCGGGACTAGCGGGAGGCCCGCCGGGGACATTCAGTACTTC.

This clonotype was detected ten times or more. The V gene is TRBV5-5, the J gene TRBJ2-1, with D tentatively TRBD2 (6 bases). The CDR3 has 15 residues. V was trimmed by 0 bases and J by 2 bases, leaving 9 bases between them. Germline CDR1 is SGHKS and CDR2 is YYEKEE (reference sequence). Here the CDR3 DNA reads TGTGCCAGCAGCTTGGGGTGGGGGGCCTACAATGAGCAGTTCTTC. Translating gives CASSLGWGAYNEQFF.

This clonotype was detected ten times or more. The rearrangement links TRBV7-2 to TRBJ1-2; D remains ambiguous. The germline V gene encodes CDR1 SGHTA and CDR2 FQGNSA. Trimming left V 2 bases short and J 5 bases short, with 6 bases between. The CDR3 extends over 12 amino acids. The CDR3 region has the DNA TGTGCCAGCAGCTTAACCACTTATGGCTACACCTTC. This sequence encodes CASSLTTYGYTF.

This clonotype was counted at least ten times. DNA of the CDR3: TGCGCCAGCAGCTTGGAGTCAGGGCGAGACAATGAGCAGTTCTTC. Encoded protein: CASSLESGRDNEQFF. The rearrangement uses TRBV5-1 and TRBJ2-1; TRBD1 might be the D (5 bases). Trimming stripped 0 bases from V and 5 bases from J, with 12 bases between. The germline V gene has CDR1 SGHRS and CDR2 YFSETQ. The CDR3 is made up of 15 amino acids.

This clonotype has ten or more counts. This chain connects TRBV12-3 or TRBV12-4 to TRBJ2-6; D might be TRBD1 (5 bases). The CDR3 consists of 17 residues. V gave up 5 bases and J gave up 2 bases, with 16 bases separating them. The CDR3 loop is CASSGAALVPGANVLTF. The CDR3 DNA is TGTGCCAGCAGTGGGGCCGCCTTGGTTCCTGGGGCCAACGTCCTGACTTTC.

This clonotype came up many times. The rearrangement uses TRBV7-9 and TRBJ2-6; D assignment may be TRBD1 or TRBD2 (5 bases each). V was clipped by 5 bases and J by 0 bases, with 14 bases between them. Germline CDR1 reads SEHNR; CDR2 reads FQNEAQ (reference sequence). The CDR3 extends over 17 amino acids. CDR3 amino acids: CASSVGDRRSGANVLTF. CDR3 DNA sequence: TGTGCCAGCAGCGTCGGGGACCGACGCTCTGGGGCCAACGTCCTGACTTTC.

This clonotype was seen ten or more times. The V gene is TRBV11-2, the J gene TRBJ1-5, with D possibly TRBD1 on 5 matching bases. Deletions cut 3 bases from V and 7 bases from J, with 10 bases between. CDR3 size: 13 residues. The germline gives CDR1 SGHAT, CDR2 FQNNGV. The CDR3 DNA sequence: TGTGCCAGCAGCTTGGGGGGTGACCAGCCCCAGCATTTT. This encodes CASSLGGDQPQHF.

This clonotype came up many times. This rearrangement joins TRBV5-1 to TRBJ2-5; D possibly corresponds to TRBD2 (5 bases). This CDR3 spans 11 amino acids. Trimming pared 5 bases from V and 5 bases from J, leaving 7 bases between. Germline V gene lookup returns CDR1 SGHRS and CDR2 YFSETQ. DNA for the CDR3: TGCGCCAGCAGGGAGGCGGAGACCCAGTACTTC. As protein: CASREAETQYF.

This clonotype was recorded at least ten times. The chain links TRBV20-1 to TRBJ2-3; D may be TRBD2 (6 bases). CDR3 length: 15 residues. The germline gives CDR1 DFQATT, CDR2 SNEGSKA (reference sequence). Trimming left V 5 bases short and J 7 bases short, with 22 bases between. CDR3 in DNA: TGCAGTGCTTCGAACCGGGAGCGGCCCTCGAATACGCAGTATTTT. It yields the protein CSASNRERPSNTQYF.

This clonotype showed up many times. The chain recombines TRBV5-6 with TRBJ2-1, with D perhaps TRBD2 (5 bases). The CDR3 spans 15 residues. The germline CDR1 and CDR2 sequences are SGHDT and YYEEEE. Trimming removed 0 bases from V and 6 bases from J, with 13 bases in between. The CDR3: CASSLEWESGNEQFF. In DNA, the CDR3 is TGTGCCAGCAGCTTGGAGTGGGAGTCGGGCAATGAGCAGTTCTTC.